A selection of T cell receptor beta chains follows, all from one sample in a study of T cell clones after liver transplantation. Generated by immunoSEQ multiplex PCR, the TCRdb table keeps only in-frame clones and is missing some. Here the sample spans approximately 75,000 clones, about 80% being singletons. The sequencing used CD4+ T cells from blood, collected 12 months after liver transplant. The source of these receptors is a human patient who received a liver transplant. Some T cells may possibly be graft donor cells. Both conserved end residues are part of each CDR3. Each record gives: J gene, D gene, clone size, V gene, CDR3 protein, CDR3 DNA. D genes are given only for firm matches. Clone size is stated in some rows and not others, as once, few, many or a class when expanded.

>TRBJ2-4|NA|once|TRBV27
CASSLSFRGKNIQYF
TGTGCCAGCAGTTTATCCTTCAGGGGCAAAAACATTCAGTACTTC
>TRBJ2-1|NA|once|TRBV7-9
CASSLMGNEQFF
TGTGCCAGCAGCTTGATGGGAAATGAGCAGTTCTTC
>TRBJ2-3|TRBD2|NA|TRBV30
CAWSRSGVSTDTQYF
TGTGCCTGGAGTAGGAGCGGGGTTAGCACAGATACGCAGTATTTT
>TRBJ2-5|NA|NA|TRBV5-1
CASRIGQETQYF
TGCGCCAGCAGAATCGGGCAAGAGACCCAGTACTTC
>TRBJ2-3|NA|NA|TRBV11-2
CASSPRRGSGTQYF
TGTGCCAGCAGCCCAAGGAGAGGGTCAGGGACGCAGTATTTT
>TRBJ1-2|TRBD1|NA|TRBV5-1
CASSLGGTGSAYGYTF
TGCGCCAGCAGCTTGGGCGGGACAGGGTCAGCCTATGGCTACACCTTC
>TRBJ2-1|NA|NA|TRBV7-2
CASSLAAGSYNEQFF
TGTGCCAGCAGCTTAGCTGCGGGCTCCTACAATGAGCAGTTCTTC
>TRBJ1-1|NA|NA|TRBV4-3
CASSQGVRTEAFF
TGCGCCAGCAGCCAAGGGGTCAGAACTGAAGCTTTCTTT
>TRBJ2-7|NA|NA|TRBV5-1
CASSTETYEQYF
TGCGCCAGCAGTACCGAAACCTACGAGCAGTACTTC
>TRBJ2-3|NA|NA|TRBV5-6
CASSRWTVNTDTQYF
TGTGCCAGCAGCCGCTGGACAGTTAACACAGATACGCAGTATTTT
>TRBJ2-5|NA|NA|TRBV18
CASSLSFGEETQYF
TGTGCCAGCTCACTTTCTTTCGGTGAGGAGACCCAGTACTTC
>TRBJ1-1|NA|NA|TRBV7-6
CASSLGQGEAFF
TGTGCCAGCAGCTTGGGGCAGGGTGAAGCTTTCTTT
>TRBJ1-2|TRBD1|NA|TRBV6-6
CASSYSGQGNYGYTF
TGTGCCAGCAGTTACTCGGGACAGGGCAACTATGGCTACACCTTC